The present entry profiles one TCR beta chain with its context. The target antigen is unknown. Via MiXCR, TCRdb re-called the RT-PCR reads, giving one row per CDR3 protein. The data show roughly 760,000 distinct CDR3 sequences, about 20% seen once. This sample was included in a study of response to subunit inactivated influenza vaccine. Broader study findings: It was the authors' suggestion that each seasonal influenza vaccination recruits few new T cells.

This material consisted of PBMCs from blood, taken around 5 days after vaccination. This receptor was identified in a man aged 45-65 years who received an inactivated influenza vaccine.

DNA for the CDR3: TGCGCCCTCGACCGGGACGGCTACGAGCAGTACTTC. It translates to CALDRDGYEQYF. The V and J genes are TRBV10-1 and TRBJ2-7; D possibly uses TRBD1 or TRBD2 (5 bases each). V dropped 11 bases and J dropped 3 bases, with 14 bases sitting between them. The CDR3 extends over 12 amino acids. CDR1 is WNHNN and CDR2 is SYGVQD in the germline V gene (reference sequence).